The rows below give T cell receptor beta chains drawn from one sample of a study of control samples from healthy donors and cancer patients. Some clones are missing from TCRdb's copy, which holds only in-frame ones; the method was immunoSEQ multiplex PCR. The sample has fewer than 250,000 clones; roughly nine tenths are singletons. The sequenced sample was blood. These receptors all come from a man younger than 40 in good health. CDR3s include the opening cysteine and the closing phenylalanine or tryptophan. A D gene is named only where the DNA matches it firmly. Rows give clone size only sometimes, using once, few, many, or a class for an expanded clone.

CDR3aa	CDR3nt	j_gene	abundance	d_gene	v_gene
CATSDSGNQPQHF	TGTGCCACCAGTGACAGCGGGAATCAGCCCCAGCATTTT	TRBJ1-5	NA	NA	TRBV24-1
CASSYDRNYGYTF	TGTGCCAGCAGTTACGACAGGAACTATGGCTACACCTTC	TRBJ1-2	NA	NA	TRBV6-5
CSVERDRGRNGYTF	TGCAGCGTTGAACGGGACAGGGGGCGAAATGGCTACACCTTC	TRBJ1-2	NA	TRBD1	TRBV29-1
CASSLARNQPQHF	TGTGCCAGCAGCTTAGCAAGGAATCAGCCCCAGCATTTT	TRBJ1-5	NA	NA	TRBV5-6
CASSLGAVAGGSGTQYF	TGTGCCAGCAGCTTAGGGGCAGTGGCAGGCGGTTCAGGTACGCAGTATTTT	TRBJ2-3	NA	NA	TRBV13
CASSGTDRGYGYTF	TGCGCCAGCAGCGGGACCGACAGGGGTTATGGCTACACCTTC	TRBJ1-2	NA	TRBD1	TRBV5-1
CASSLGQGNEKLFF	TGTGCCAGCAGCTTGGGACAGGGGAATGAAAAACTGTTTTTT	TRBJ1-4	NA	TRBD1	TRBV7-9
CASSHPGLARNEQFF	TGTGCCAGCAGCCATCCGGGACTAGCACGAAATGAGCAGTTCTTC	TRBJ2-1	few	TRBD2	TRBV3-1/TRBV3-2
CAISESATNEKLFF	TGTGCCATCAGTGAGAGCGCAACTAATGAAAAACTGTTTTTT	TRBJ1-4	NA	NA	TRBV10-3
CASSTELSNQPQHF	TGTGCCAGTAGCACCGAACTGAGCAATCAGCCCCAGCATTTT	TRBJ1-5	NA	NA	TRBV19
CASSQDPTGRYNEQFF	TGCGCCAGCAGCCAAGATCCTACAGGGAGGTACAATGAGCAGTTCTTC	TRBJ2-1	NA	NA	TRBV4-1
CASSLSAGANEKLFF	TGTGCCAGCAGCTTAAGCGCAGGGGCTAATGAAAAACTGTTTTTT	TRBJ1-4	NA	NA	TRBV11-2
CASSKNRGNTEAFF	TGTGCCAGCAGTAAAAACAGGGGCAACACTGAAGCTTTCTTT	TRBJ1-1	once	TRBD1	TRBV6-2/TRBV6-3
CASSQEYEGWYGYTF	TGTGCCAGCAGCCAAGAGTATGAGGGGTGGTATGGCTACACCTTC	TRBJ1-2	NA	NA	TRBV4-2
CASSQEGEPNTEAFF	TGCGCCAGCAGCCAAGAGGGGGAACCGAACACTGAAGCTTTCTTT	TRBJ1-1	NA	NA	TRBV4-1
CASSQGTSGGLGNEQFF	TGTGCCAGCAGCCAAGGGACTAGCGGGGGGCTTGGAAATGAGCAGTTCTTC	TRBJ2-1	NA	TRBD2	TRBV14
CASSTRQGMGKLFF	TGTGCCAGCAGCACCCGACAGGGGATGGGAAAACTGTTTTTT	TRBJ1-4	NA	TRBD1	TRBV7-2
CASAPQSEGRREGYTF	TGTGCTAGTGCCCCCCAGTCGGAGGGACGCAGAGAAGGCTACACCTTC	TRBJ1-2	NA	NA	TRBV12-5
CAISEPETANYGYTF	TGTGCCATCAGTGAGCCCGAGACAGCTAACTATGGCTACACCTTC	TRBJ1-2	NA	NA	TRBV10-3
CSASTNLLGGRTEAFF	TGCAGTGCTAGTACCAATCTTCTCGGGGGGAGAACTGAAGCTTTCTTT	TRBJ1-1	NA	NA	TRBV20-1
CAINSPSGVTDTQYF	TGTGCCATCAATTCGCCTAGCGGGGTCACAGATACGCAGTATTTT	TRBJ2-3	NA	TRBD2	TRBV10-3
CASSFAQYSPLHF	TGTGCCAGCAGTTTCGCACAGTATTCCCCCCTCCACTTT	TRBJ1-6	NA	NA	TRBV27
CATSDLDSPDQPQHF	TGTGCCACCAGTGATCTCGACAGCCCCGATCAGCCCCAGCATTTT	TRBJ1-5	NA	NA	TRBV24-1
CASSESSYNSPLHF	TGCGCCAGCAGCGAGAGCTCCTATAATTCACCCCTCCACTTT	TRBJ1-6	once	NA	TRBV5-1
CASGYSGGSYNEQFF	TGTGCTAGTGGTTATTCAGGGGGCTCCTACAATGAGCAGTTCTTC	TRBJ2-1	NA	TRBD1	TRBV12-5
CASSLTGGSSGNTIYF	TGCGCCAGCAGCTTGACAGGGGGAAGCTCTGGAAACACCATATATTTT	TRBJ1-3	NA	TRBD1	TRBV5-1
CASSRGRDQPQHF	TGCGCCAGCAGCAGGGGAAGGGATCAGCCCCAGCATTTT	TRBJ1-5	NA	NA	TRBV10-1
CASSISTDTQYF	TGTGCCAGTAGTATCAGCACAGATACGCAGTATTTT	TRBJ2-3	NA	NA	TRBV19
CASSRDWLGSPLHF	TGTGCCAGCAGTCGGGACTGGCTAGGATCACCCCTCCACTTT	TRBJ1-6	once	NA	TRBV6-5